The T cell receptor (beta chain) described here comes from a study of shared clonotypes between healthy human individuals. At the level of the study: Donors had three CD4 naive, three CD4 memory, two CD8 naive and one CD8 memory plate apiece.

V dropped 5 bases and J dropped 8 bases, with 18 bases sitting between them. The CDR3 covers 14 residues. Germline V gene lookup returns CDR1 MDHEN and CDR2 SYDVKM. Per the study methods: Junction-only sequences produced by ImmunoSEQ had no quality scores, so filtering differed. Data came from immunoSEQ multiplex PCR; TCRdb stores just in-frame clones and leaves some out. V, J and clone size were drawn from that table, and D and trimming were deduced from the DNA. The sample consists of more than 1,200,000 clones, about 98.5% of them appearing once. This clonotype was sampled from a man aged 25 to 45 in good health. Sequenced: naive CD4+ T cells sorted from blood. Noted subset: CD45RA+ positively selected. This chain links TRBV28 with TRBJ1-2; D gene uncertain. The CDR3 here is CASSRRDGAAGYTF. DNA of the CDR3: TGTGCCAGCAGTCGGCGTGATGGTGCCGCAGGCTACACCTTC.